This TCR beta chain was retrieved from a study of T cell responses to AZD1222 COVID-19 vaccine. Findings of the study overall: Donors were chiefly white British, with a greater number of females, and clonal diversity was perhaps underestimated.

On this clone itself: The target antigen is unknown.

Germline V gene sequence: CDR1 MNHEY, CDR2 SVGAGI. V was cut by 2 bases and J by 6 bases, with 10 bases left in between. This CDR3 region has 13 residues. Sequenced by immunoSEQ multiplex PCR; TCRdb stores in-frame clones only, minus some. The table includes roughly 100,000 clones, over 75% detected once. The gene calls are TRBV6-5 and TRBJ1-2; no clear D. Sequences were derived from peripheral blood, sampled on day 0 of AZD1222 vaccination. The receptor was isolated from an adult in good health. CDR3 nucleotides: TGTGCCAGCAGTTACAGGGCAGTCGATGGCTACACCTTC. Protein sequence: CASSYRAVDGYTF.